These T cell receptor beta chains were read from a single sample in a study of blood T cell repertoires in COVID-19. Libraries were prepared by immunoSEQ multiplex PCR; TCRdb keeps only in-frame clonotypes and omits some of them. The data contain roughly 220,000 clones, around 82% of them singletons. The sequencing input was peripheral blood. These receptors were obtained from a woman aged 25 to 39 who had recovered from COVID-19. CDR3s include the opening cysteine and the closing phenylalanine or tryptophan. Each record gives: clone size, J gene, D gene, V gene, CDR3 DNA, CDR3 protein. A D gene is named only where the DNA matches it firmly. Size is omitted from some rows. Given values are once, few, many or a class for expanded clones.

clone_size: NA
j_call: TRBJ2-1
d_call: TRBD1
v_call: TRBV28
cdr3_nt: TGTGCCAGCAGACGACTACAGGGGGCATGGGAATGGGATGAGCAGTTCTTC
cdr3_aa: CASRRLQGAWEWDEQFF

clone_size: once
j_call: TRBJ2-1
d_call: TRBD1
v_call: TRBV7-9
cdr3_nt: TGTGCCAGCAGCCAGCTATGGACAGGGGGCTTGGGCAATGAGCAGTTCTTC
cdr3_aa: CASSQLWTGGLGNEQFF

clone_size: NA
j_call: TRBJ2-1
d_call: NA
v_call: TRBV5-1
cdr3_nt: TGCGCCAGCAGCTTCCTAGGAGGTGACTCCTACAATGAGCAGTTCTTC
cdr3_aa: CASSFLGGDSYNEQFF

clone_size: NA
j_call: TRBJ1-2
d_call: NA
v_call: TRBV14
cdr3_nt: TGTGCCAGCAGCGCTTACAGGGCTGAGGGCTACACCTTC
cdr3_aa: CASSAYRAEGYTF

clone_size: once
j_call: TRBJ2-7
d_call: TRBD1
v_call: TRBV27
cdr3_nt: TGTGCCAGCAGTTTGTCGGGGATCGGACAGGGACAATACGAGCAGTACTTC
cdr3_aa: CASSLSGIGQGQYEQYF

clone_size: NA
j_call: TRBJ2-1
d_call: TRBD2
v_call: TRBV11-3
cdr3_nt: TGTGCCAGCAGCCCTGGACTAGCGGGAGGAAATGAGCAGTTCTTC
cdr3_aa: CASSPGLAGGNEQFF

clone_size: few
j_call: TRBJ1-2
d_call: NA
v_call: TRBV2
cdr3_nt: TGTGCCAGCAGTGGGGCCGCGCCGAGTGGCTATGGCTACACCTTC
cdr3_aa: CASSGAAPSGYGYTF

clone_size: NA
j_call: TRBJ1-2
d_call: NA
v_call: TRBV30
cdr3_nt: TGTGCCTGGAGTGTAGCCCTCCGTGTGGGCTCCTATGGCTACACCTTC
cdr3_aa: CAWSVALRVGSYGYTF

clone_size: NA
j_call: TRBJ2-3
d_call: TRBD1
v_call: TRBV7-9
cdr3_nt: TGTGCCAGCAGCCTAACAGGGGGCCGCTTCACAGATACGCAGTATTTT
cdr3_aa: CASSLTGGRFTDTQYF

clone_size: NA
j_call: TRBJ1-2
d_call: TRBD1
v_call: TRBV19
cdr3_nt: TGTGCCAGTAGTATGCCCCTACGACAGGGGGCACTTGGCTACACCTTC
cdr3_aa: CASSMPLRQGALGYTF

clone_size: NA
j_call: TRBJ2-3
d_call: NA
v_call: TRBV19
cdr3_nt: TGTGGCTCCCGGGACACCGGCGTGAAAGATACGCAGTATTTT
cdr3_aa: CGSRDTGVKDTQYF

clone_size: NA
j_call: TRBJ2-5
d_call: NA
v_call: TRBV15
cdr3_nt: TGTGCCACCAGCCGTGGAAGCGGACAAGAGACCCAGTACTTC
cdr3_aa: CATSRGSGQETQYF

clone_size: few
j_call: TRBJ1-1
d_call: NA
v_call: TRBV30
cdr3_nt: TGTGCCTGGAGTGTAAGCAGTTGGGGCAGCCCTGAAGCTTTCTTT
cdr3_aa: CAWSVSSWGSPEAFF

clone_size: NA
j_call: TRBJ1-2
d_call: NA
v_call: TRBV11-2
cdr3_nt: TGTGCCAGCAGCTTCGAGGGCGACTATGGCTACACCTTC
cdr3_aa: CASSFEGDYGYTF

clone_size: NA
j_call: TRBJ1-3
d_call: NA
v_call: TRBV5-4
cdr3_nt: TGTGCCAGCAGTTGGCAGGGGTTTGTGGCTGGAAACACCATATATTTT
cdr3_aa: CASSWQGFVAGNTIYF

clone_size: NA
j_call: TRBJ2-3
d_call: NA
v_call: TRBV3-1/TRBV3-2
cdr3_nt: TGTGCCAGCAGCTCACAGGTCCGCGATAGCACAGATACGCAGTATTTT
cdr3_aa: CASSSQVRDSTDTQYF

clone_size: NA
j_call: TRBJ2-5
d_call: TRBD1
v_call: TRBV24-1
cdr3_nt: TGTGCCACCAGTGATCCCGGGACAGGGGGAGAGACCCAGTACTTC
cdr3_aa: CATSDPGTGGETQYF

clone_size: NA
j_call: TRBJ1-4
d_call: NA
v_call: TRBV27
cdr3_nt: TGTGCCAGCAGTTTAAGACGGGGGGGGAATGAAAAACTGTTTTTT
cdr3_aa: CASSLRRGGNEKLFF

clone_size: NA
j_call: TRBJ2-3
d_call: NA
v_call: TRBV27
cdr3_nt: TGTGCCAGCAGTTTATCCAGGTCTAGCACAGATACGCAGTATTTT
cdr3_aa: CASSLSRSSTDTQYF

clone_size: NA
j_call: TRBJ2-1
d_call: NA
v_call: TRBV7-9
cdr3_nt: TGTGCCAGCAGCTTAGTTGGGTCTAGCGTCGGCGATGAGCAGTTCTTC
cdr3_aa: CASSLVGSSVGDEQFF

clone_size: NA
j_call: TRBJ1-4
d_call: NA
v_call: TRBV29-1
cdr3_nt: TGCAGCGTTGACTCTGCCGGGTTAGAAAAACTGTTTTTT
cdr3_aa: CSVDSAGLEKLFF

clone_size: NA
j_call: TRBJ1-5
d_call: TRBD1
v_call: TRBV7-2
cdr3_nt: TGTGCCAGCAGCTCGATCGGACAGGGGATCCAGCCCCAGCATTTT
cdr3_aa: CASSSIGQGIQPQHF

clone_size: NA
j_call: TRBJ2-5
d_call: NA
v_call: TRBV9
cdr3_nt: TGTGCCAGCAGCGTAGGAGGGAGGGAGACCCAGTACTTC
cdr3_aa: CASSVGGRETQYF

clone_size: once
j_call: TRBJ2-2
d_call: NA
v_call: TRBV6-5
cdr3_nt: TGTGCCAGCAGTCACAAATATACCGGGGAGCTGTTTTTT
cdr3_aa: CASSHKYTGELFF

clone_size: NA
j_call: TRBJ2-2
d_call: NA
v_call: TRBV7-3
cdr3_nt: TGTGCCAGCAGCCTTCTCCGGGACTCCACCGGGGAGCTGTTTTTT
cdr3_aa: CASSLLRDSTGELFF

clone_size: NA
j_call: TRBJ2-1
d_call: NA
v_call: TRBV5-1
cdr3_nt: TGCGCCAGCAGCTTGGCAGCGAGCTCCTACAATGAGCAGTTCTTC
cdr3_aa: CASSLAASSYNEQFF

clone_size: NA
j_call: TRBJ1-1
d_call: TRBD1
v_call: TRBV5-5
cdr3_nt: TGTGCCAGCAGCGCCCGACAGGGGATCGGCACTGAAGCTTTCTTT
cdr3_aa: CASSARQGIGTEAFF

clone_size: few
j_call: TRBJ2-7
d_call: TRBD2
v_call: TRBV13
cdr3_nt: TGTGCCAGCAGCTTAGTGAAAATAGCGGGAGTTTACGAGCAGTACTTC
cdr3_aa: CASSLVKIAGVYEQYF

clone_size: few
j_call: TRBJ2-1
d_call: NA
v_call: TRBV5-4
cdr3_nt: TGTGCCAGCTGGGCAGACAGCCGGTACAATGAGCAGTTCTTC
cdr3_aa: CASWADSRYNEQFF

clone_size: NA
j_call: TRBJ1-2
d_call: TRBD1
v_call: TRBV19
cdr3_nt: TGTGCCAGTAGGCTACAGGGGTCTAACTATGGCTACACCTTC
cdr3_aa: CASRLQGSNYGYTF

clone_size: NA
j_call: TRBJ2-3
d_call: TRBD2
v_call: TRBV4-1
cdr3_nt: TGCGCCAGCAGCCAAGTACTACTAGCGGGAGCGAACACAGATACGCAGTATTTT
cdr3_aa: CASSQVLLAGANTDTQYF

clone_size: NA
j_call: TRBJ2-2
d_call: NA
v_call: TRBV29-1
cdr3_nt: TGCAGCGTTGGAGGCGGCGGGTGGACCGGGGAGCTGTTTTTT
cdr3_aa: CSVGGGGWTGELFF

clone_size: NA
j_call: TRBJ2-1
d_call: TRBD2
v_call: TRBV28
cdr3_nt: TGTGCCAGCAATATCGGGAGGGCCTACAATGAGCAGTTCTTC
cdr3_aa: CASNIGRAYNEQFF

clone_size: NA
j_call: TRBJ2-3
d_call: TRBD2
v_call: TRBV5-1
cdr3_nt: TGCGCCAGCAGCAGGTGGACGGGTCTAGCGGCGACGGGCACAGATACGCAGTATTTT
cdr3_aa: CASSRWTGLAATGTDTQYF

clone_size: NA
j_call: TRBJ1-5
d_call: NA
v_call: TRBV19
cdr3_nt: TGTGCCAGTAGTGCCTCACAGGGCAATAGCAATCAGCCCCAGCATTTT
cdr3_aa: CASSASQGNSNQPQHF

clone_size: few
j_call: TRBJ1-1
d_call: TRBD1
v_call: TRBV28
cdr3_nt: TGTGCCAGCAGTCAACTCAGCGACAGGGTGAACACTGAAGCTTTCTTT
cdr3_aa: CASSQLSDRVNTEAFF

clone_size: NA
j_call: TRBJ1-2
d_call: NA
v_call: TRBV28
cdr3_nt: TGTGCCAGCAGTTTATGGGCTCAGGTGTTCGGCTACACCTTC
cdr3_aa: CASSLWAQVFGYTF

clone_size: NA
j_call: TRBJ1-2
d_call: NA
v_call: TRBV12-3/TRBV12-4
cdr3_nt: TGTGCCAGCAGTTTACCCGGGGGGGGCTACACCTTC
cdr3_aa: CASSLPGGGYTF

clone_size: few
j_call: TRBJ1-5
d_call: NA
v_call: TRBV5-5
cdr3_nt: TGTGCCAGCAGCAGGACACTTTATAGCAATCAGCCCCAGCATTTT
cdr3_aa: CASSRTLYSNQPQHF

clone_size: NA
j_call: TRBJ2-1
d_call: TRBD2
v_call: TRBV4-2
cdr3_nt: TGTGCCAGCAGCCAAGGGGGACTATCCGGCGAGCAGTTCTTC
cdr3_aa: CASSQGGLSGEQFF

clone_size: NA
j_call: TRBJ2-3
d_call: NA
v_call: TRBV7-9
cdr3_nt: TGTGCCAGCAGCCTAAGTTGGTCAGATACGCAGTATTTT
cdr3_aa: CASSLSWSDTQYF

clone_size: NA
j_call: TRBJ2-7
d_call: NA
v_call: TRBV4-1
cdr3_nt: TGCGCCAGCAGCCAGGGGACAAGGGCATGGGGAAGCTCCTACGAGCAGTACTTC
cdr3_aa: CASSQGTRAWGSSYEQYF

clone_size: NA
j_call: TRBJ2-5
d_call: NA
v_call: TRBV11-2
cdr3_nt: TGTGCCAGCAGCTTAGAGGCAGGGGAAGAGACCCAGTACTTC
cdr3_aa: CASSLEAGEETQYF

clone_size: NA
j_call: TRBJ2-1
d_call: TRBD1
v_call: TRBV30
cdr3_nt: TGTGCCTGGTCACAGGGGGCGGGGTACAATGAGCAGTTCTTC
cdr3_aa: CAWSQGAGYNEQFF

clone_size: NA
j_call: TRBJ1-5
d_call: NA
v_call: TRBV5-1
cdr3_nt: TGCGCCAGCAGCTTGGTGTCAGGGAGCAATCAGCCCCAGCATTTT
cdr3_aa: CASSLVSGSNQPQHF

clone_size: NA
j_call: TRBJ2-7
d_call: TRBD1
v_call: TRBV6-6
cdr3_nt: TGTGCCAGCAGTTACCAGGCAGGGGGCTGGAACGAGCAGTACTTC
cdr3_aa: CASSYQAGGWNEQYF

clone_size: NA
j_call: TRBJ1-1
d_call: NA
v_call: TRBV5-5
cdr3_nt: TGTGCCAGCAGCCCTAAATCGATGGTGAACACTGAAGCTTTCTTT
cdr3_aa: CASSPKSMVNTEAFF

clone_size: NA
j_call: TRBJ2-7
d_call: NA
v_call: TRBV7-6
cdr3_nt: TGTGCCAGCAGCCTAGGGACTGGGCCCTCCTACGAGCAGTACTTC
cdr3_aa: CASSLGTGPSYEQYF

clone_size: NA
j_call: TRBJ2-1
d_call: TRBD1
v_call: TRBV19
cdr3_nt: TGTGCCAGTAGTCCTGGGACAGCCAGAAACAATGAGCAGTTCTTC
cdr3_aa: CASSPGTARNNEQFF

clone_size: few
j_call: TRBJ1-3
d_call: TRBD1
v_call: TRBV28
cdr3_nt: TGTGCCAGCAGCCCTGACAGGGGAACGGGAAACACCATATATTTT
cdr3_aa: CASSPDRGTGNTIYF

clone_size: NA
j_call: TRBJ2-7
d_call: TRBD2
v_call: TRBV28
cdr3_nt: TGTGCCAGCAGTCCCAGCGGGAGTGGTTACGAGCAGTACTTC
cdr3_aa: CASSPSGSGYEQYF

clone_size: NA
j_call: TRBJ2-3
d_call: TRBD2
v_call: TRBV7-2
cdr3_nt: TGTGCCAGCAGCTTAGCGCGGAGCGGGAGAGATACGCAGTATTTT
cdr3_aa: CASSLARSGRDTQYF

clone_size: NA
j_call: TRBJ2-7
d_call: NA
v_call: TRBV9
cdr3_nt: TGTGCCAGCAGCGTAGGATCGGGGGTGAGCTCCTACGAGCAGTACTTC
cdr3_aa: CASSVGSGVSSYEQYF

clone_size: NA
j_call: TRBJ2-7
d_call: NA
v_call: TRBV10-2
cdr3_nt: TGCGCCAGCAGTTACTCTTTACTCTACGAGCAGTACTTC
cdr3_aa: CASSYSLLYEQYF

clone_size: NA
j_call: TRBJ2-7
d_call: TRBD2
v_call: TRBV29-1
cdr3_nt: TGCAGCGTGGAGGATCGGACTAGCGGCCCCTACGAGCAGTACTTC
cdr3_aa: CSVEDRTSGPYEQYF

clone_size: few
j_call: TRBJ1-5
d_call: NA
v_call: TRBV6-4
cdr3_nt: TGTGCCAGCAGTGTGGGGGCGACTCAGCCCCAGCATTTT
cdr3_aa: CASSVGATQPQHF

clone_size: NA
j_call: TRBJ2-7
d_call: NA
v_call: TRBV4-2
cdr3_nt: TGTGCCAGTAGCCAAACAGGGATACACGAGCAGTACTTC
cdr3_aa: CASSQTGIHEQYF

clone_size: NA
j_call: TRBJ1-6
d_call: TRBD1
v_call: TRBV5-1
cdr3_nt: TGCGCCAGCAGCCCCCGACAGGGTGTGGGGGATAATTCACCCCTCCACTTT
cdr3_aa: CASSPRQGVGDNSPLHF

clone_size: NA
j_call: TRBJ1-4
d_call: TRBD1
v_call: TRBV28
cdr3_nt: TGTGCCAGCATCCCATCCCGGGACAGGACAACTAATGAAAAACTGTTTTTT
cdr3_aa: CASIPSRDRTTNEKLFF

clone_size: NA
j_call: TRBJ1-1
d_call: NA
v_call: TRBV6-2/TRBV6-3
cdr3_nt: TGTGCCAGCAGTTACTCCACACAGGGAAACTTGAACACTGAAGCTTTCTTT
cdr3_aa: CASSYSTQGNLNTEAFF